This entry lists 21 T cell receptor beta chains sequenced from one sample in a study of CXCR3-negative and CXCR3-positive naive CD8 T cells. Through 5' RACE with UMI labels, the TRB cDNA libraries were prepared. No DNA is given; TCRdb re-called the 5' RACE reads and lists each CDR3 protein once. This repertoire includes about 43,000 distinct CDR3 sequences. Material for sequencing was memory CD8+ T cells from blood. Receptor source: a human donor in good health. Some clones in this sample may be carry-over from other donors' samples.

The genes are TRBV27 and TRBJ1-4. This CDR3 is built from 15 residues. The germline gives CDR1 MNHEY, CDR2 SMNVEV (reference sequence). The CDR3 here is CASRTRRDLDEKLFF.

The chain employs TRBV6-2 or TRBV6-3 and TRBJ1-5; TCRdb selects TRBD1, and the lack of DNA leaves this call unchecked. This CDR3 has 16 residues. Germline V CDR1 and CDR2: MNHEY, SVGEGT. CDR3 sequence: CASSYPGTGVNQPQHF.

The V and J genes are TRBV20-1 and TRBJ2-3; with no DNA, the TCRdb D assignment of TRBD2 cannot be verified. Germline assignment: CDR1 DFQATT and CDR2 SNEGSKA (reference sequence). This CDR3 contains 16 residues. The CDR3 here is CSARGYGGGAENTQYF.

CDR3 amino acids: CASSYPGQGANEQFF. This chain uses TRBV6-5 with TRBJ2-1; TCRdb returns TRBD1, unconfirmable since there is no DNA. This CDR3 region has 15 residues. Looked up from germline, CDR1 is MNHEY and CDR2 is SVGAGI.

The chain carries TRBV29-1 and TRBJ1-1. This CDR3 has 11 amino acids. Germline loops: CDR1 SQVTM, CDR2 ANQGSEA. The CDR3 reads CSVPKGTEAFF. Filled out from reference TRBV29-1 and TRBJ1-1, the complete variable domain reads SAVISQKPSRDICQRGTSLTIQCQVDSQVTMMFWYRQQPGQSLTLIATANQGSEATYESGFVIDKFPISRPNLTFSTLTVSNMSPEDSSIYLCSVPKGTEAFFGQGTRLTVV.

J is TRBJ2-1 and V is TRBV4-3; TCRdb outputs TRBD2, but without DNA this stays unchecked. This CDR3 is built from 14 residues. Germline values: CDR1 LGHNA, CDR2 YSLEER. The CDR3 sequence is CASSQDWENNEQFF.

CDR3 protein: CASSQVSETSYYEQYF. The V call is TRBV4-1, the J call TRBJ2-7; the TRBD2 assignment by TCRdb is unverifiable without DNA. CDR1 and CDR2 (germline): MGHRA, YSYEKL. The CDR3 has 16 residues.

This clonotype is labeled medium-sized based on frequency. This rearrangement joins TRBV20-1 to TRBJ2-7; lacking DNA, the TRBD1 call made by TCRdb goes unchecked. The CDR3 spans 15 residues. Germline V gives CDR1 DFQATT, CDR2 SNEGSKA (reference sequence). This CDR3 is CSANEGRGFYYEQYF.

This chain joins TRBV20-1 and TRBJ2-7. Per the germline V gene, CDR1 is DFQATT and CDR2 is SNEGSKA (reference sequence). The CDR3 length is 18 residues. CDR3: CSARPHSRLLTSSYEQYF.

The V and J genes are TRBV14 and TRBJ1-4; TCRdb proposes TRBD1, but this gene call is untestable without DNA. The CDR3 sequence is 15 residues long. CDR1 and CDR2 from the germline V gene are SGHDN and FVKESK. CDR3 sequence: CASSQGDTTNEKLFF.

The genes are TRBV12-5 and TRBJ2-7; TCRdb indicates TRBD2, and absent DNA this call remains unverified. Germline loops: CDR1 LGHNT, CDR2 FRNRAP. CDR3 size: 17 residues. The CDR3: CASGLEVLAGVSYEQYF.

The rearrangement links TRBV3-2 to TRBJ2-2; the TCRdb D gene call, TRBD1, has no DNA to confirm it. TRBV3-2 is a pseudogene segment. The length of the CDR3 is 13 residues. The CDR3 spells CASSHRGTGELFF.

The chain uses TRBV28 and TRBJ2-7; the TRBD2 assignment by TCRdb is unverifiable without DNA. CDR1 MDHEN and CDR2 SYDVKM come from the germline V gene. The CDR3 runs 18 residues. CDR3 protein: CASSARARASQDSYEQYF.

The chain links TRBV20-1 to TRBJ2-7; TCRdb picks TRBD2, but there is no DNA to check that call. This CDR3 contains 13 residues. The germline gives CDR1 DFQATT, CDR2 SNEGSKA (reference sequence). The chain's CDR3 is CSARDVSVYEQYF.

The V gene is TRBV10-1, the J gene TRBJ1-2; there is no DNA to check the TCRdb D call of TRBD1. The CDR3 covers 13 residues. CDR1 WNHNN and CDR2 SYGVQD come from the germline V gene (reference sequence). CDR3 region: CASSADRVIGYTF.

This chain joins TRBV13 and TRBJ2-3; TCRdb calls TRBD1, which cannot be checked without DNA. The CDR3 runs 15 residues. Per germline, CDR1 PRHDT and CDR2 FYEKMQ (reference sequence). CDR3 sequence: CASSFAGDITDTQYF.

The rearrangement links TRBV6-4 to TRBJ2-1; TCRdb designates TRBD2, a call that cannot be tested without DNA. The germline gives CDR1 MRHNA, CDR2 SNTAGT. The CDR3 contains 16 residues. CDR3 sequence: CASSDSLAGPYNKQFF.

CDR3 protein: CSARTLDRGSPYEQYF. The chain recombines TRBV20-1 with TRBJ2-7; TCRdb selects TRBD1, and the lack of DNA leaves this call unchecked. The germline V gene has CDR1 DFQATT and CDR2 SNEGSKA (reference sequence). CDR3 length: 16 amino acids.

V gene TRBV23-1 combines with J gene TRBJ2-3; TCRdb picks TRBD2, but there is no DNA to check that call. TRBV23-1 is sorted into the ORF group, with uncertain function. This CDR3 spans 18 amino acids. CDR3 region: CARRKSFGPRLPTDTQYF.

V and J are TRBV6-2 or TRBV6-3 and TRBJ2-1; as DNA is missing, the TRBD1 call by TCRdb cannot be tested. Germline CDR1 MNHEY, CDR2 SVGEGT. This CDR3 is built from 13 residues. CDR3 protein: CASSLYRANEQFF.

The rearrangement joins TRBV29-1 to TRBJ2-7; there is no DNA to check the TCRdb D call of TRBD2. CDR3 size: 14 residues. Germline V gene data show CDR1 as SQVTM and CDR2 as ANQGSEA. CDR3 sequence reads: CSVDVAGDNYEQYF.